The rows below give T cell receptor beta chains drawn from one sample of a study of T cell repertoires in cytomegalovirus infection. Using its own MiXCR run on the reads, TCRdb lists one record per CDR3 protein. The profile shows just over 300,000 distinct CDR3 sequences, 15% to 20% of them singletons. The sequencing input was PBMCs. These receptors were taken from a human donor in good health (CMV status not recorded). Some clones in this sample may be carry-over from other donors' samples. CDR3s include the opening cysteine and the closing phenylalanine or tryptophan. The D gene is left open where the match is weak. Where a row states a size, it is once, few, many or the class of an expanded clone; other rows omit it.

size,J,V,D,DNA,CDR3
.,TRBJ1-2,TRBV28,.,TGTGCCAGCAGTTTATCCTATGGGGGGGGGGGCTACACCTTC,CASSLSYGGGGYTF
few,TRBJ2-1,TRBV4-3,TRBD1,TGCGCCAGCAGCCAAGGATACAGGGGCAGCTCCTACAATGAGCAGTTCTTC,CASSQGYRGSSYNEQFF
few,TRBJ1-2,TRBV19,.,TGTGCCAGTAGAATGTTAAGTAACGGGAACTATGGCTACACCTTC,CASRMLSNGNYGYTF
once,TRBJ1-5,TRBV20-1,TRBD1,TGCAGTGCTAGAGGGGGACAGGGCAATCAGCCCCAGCATTTT,CSARGGQGNQPQHF
few,TRBJ2-7,TRBV18,TRBD2,TGTGCCAGCTCACACCTAGGGAGCGGGGGGTCCTACGAGCAGTACTTC,CASSHLGSGGSYEQYF
many,TRBJ2-1,TRBV12-3/TRBV12-4,TRBD1,TGTGCCAGCAGTTCCCCCACAACAGGGGGCTACTACAATGAGCAGTTCTTC,CASSSPTTGGYYNEQFF
.,TRBJ2-3,TRBV27,.,TGTGCCAGCAGTTTTGGAGTTAGCACAGATACGCAGTATTTT,CASSFGVSTDTQYF
few,TRBJ2-7,TRBV11-1,TRBD1,TGTGCCAGCAGCTTAGCAACGGGACAGGGAACCTACGAGCAGTACTTC,CASSLATGQGTYEQYF
once,TRBJ2-6,TRBV6-5,.,TGTGCCAGCAGTCCCGGGACAACCGGGGCCAACGTCCTGACTTTC,CASSPGTTGANVLTF
.,TRBJ2-1,TRBV12-3/TRBV12-4,TRBD1,TGTGCCAGCAGCCTGGGACAGCCGGCGGACAATGAGCAGTTCTTC,CASSLGQPADNEQFF
many,TRBJ2-5,TRBV10-2,TRBD2,TGCGCCAGCAGACTAGCGGGACAAGAGACCCAGTACTTC,CASRLAGQETQYF
.,TRBJ2-2,TRBV7-8,.,TGTGCCAGCAGCTTACAAAACGACAGGAGATACACCGGGGAGCTGTTTTTT,CASSLQNDRRYTGELFF
.,TRBJ2-7,TRBV5-6,.,TGTGCCAGCAGCCCCGGACCGAGGGGCTCCTACGAGCAGTACTTC,CASSPGPRGSYEQYF
.,TRBJ1-1,TRBV28,.,TGTGCCAGCCTTACCAGGGCGAGCGATACTGAAGCTTTCTTT,CASLTRASDTEAFF
many,TRBJ2-1,TRBV19,.,TGTGCCAGTAGTATGAGGGGGGCCGGGAGCTCCTACAATGAGCAGTTCTTC,CASSMRGAGSSYNEQFF
.,TRBJ1-1,TRBV4-3,.,TGCGCCAGCAGCCGTAACACCCGCGGGGACACTGAAGCTTTCTTT,CASSRNTRGDTEAFF
few,TRBJ1-3,TRBV18,.,TGTGCCAGCTCACCACCAGGACGGGCGTCTACTGGAAACACCATATATTTT,CASSPPGRASTGNTIYF
.,TRBJ2-1,TRBV2,.,TGTGCCAGCAGTGACGGGGGAATTAACAATGAGCAGTTCTTC,CASSDGGINNEQFF
.,TRBJ1-3,TRBV11-2,TRBD1,TGTGCCAGCAGCTTAGACGGCTGGACAGGGGTCTCCAATTTT,CASSLDGWTGVSNF
.,TRBJ2-6,TRBV5-1,.,TGCGCCAGCAGCTTGGAGATGGTCTCTGGGGCCAACGTCCTGACTTTC,CASSLEMVSGANVLTF
many,TRBJ1-6,TRBV11-2,TRBD1,TGTGCCAGCAGCTTAAGTTGGGACAGCACTAATAATTCACCCCTCCACTTT,CASSLSWDSTNNSPLHF
.,TRBJ2-2,TRBV19,.,TGTGCCAGTAGATTGACAGTTCCGAACACCGGGGAGCTGTTTTTT,CASRLTVPNTGELFF
.,TRBJ1-5,TRBV10-3,.,TGTGCCATCAGTGGTACAGGAGGCCAGCCCCAGCATTTT,CAISGTGGQPQHF
few,TRBJ2-1,TRBV7-3,TRBD2,TGTGCCAGCAGCCCCTCGTCCCAGCGGGGGGCTTACAATGAGCAGTTCTTC,CASSPSSQRGAYNEQFF
.,TRBJ2-7,TRBV4-2,TRBD2,TGTGCCAGCAGCCAAGTGACTAGCGGCCTCGGCGAGCAGTACTTC,CASSQVTSGLGEQYF
few,TRBJ2-7,TRBV7-2,TRBD2,TGTGCCAGCAGCTTACTAGCGGGGGGACCCTCCTACGAGCAGTACTTC,CASSLLAGGPSYEQYF
many,TRBJ1-1,TRBV7-2,TRBD1,TGTGCCAGCAGCCCTCAGACAGGGGCGAACACTGAAGCTTTCTTT,CASSPQTGANTEAFF
many,TRBJ2-5,TRBV7-9,.,TGTGCCAGCAGCTTAGGCGCCGGGACAACAAAAGAGACCCAGTACTTC,CASSLGAGTTKETQYF
.,TRBJ2-2,TRBV12-3/TRBV12-4,.,TGTGCCAGCAGCCCATACCCGGGCGGGGAGTACACCGGGGAGCTGTTTTTT,CASSPYPGGEYTGELFF
.,TRBJ2-5,TRBV7-2,TRBD1,TGTGCCAGCAGCTTAGGCAGGACAGGGTTAGGAGAGACCCAGTACTTC,CASSLGRTGLGETQYF
many,TRBJ1-5,TRBV7-9,.,TGTGCCAGCAGCCACACCTCTTACGGGGGGGGTTATAGCAATCAGCCCCAGCATTTT,CASSHTSYGGGYSNQPQHF
.,TRBJ2-5,TRBV20-1,.,TGCAGTGCTAGTTTACTGGGAGAAGAGGAGACCCAGTACTTC,CSASLLGEEETQYF
.,TRBJ1-3,TRBV12-3/TRBV12-4,TRBD1,TGTGCCAGCAGACGAACCGAGGGGACAGCTGGAAACACCATATATTTT,CASRRTEGTAGNTIYF
few,TRBJ1-3,TRBV15,TRBD1,TGTGCCACCGGACAGGGGTTTAGTGGAAACACCATATATTTT,CATGQGFSGNTIYF
.,TRBJ2-7,TRBV28,TRBD1,TGTGCCAGCACCCCAGGACAGGGACGTCGGTACGAGCAGTACTTC,CASTPGQGRRYEQYF
few,TRBJ2-1,TRBV10-3,TRBD1,TGTGCCATCAGTGAGTCGAACTCACAGGGGCCCGAGCAGTTCTTC,CAISESNSQGPEQFF
few,TRBJ1-1,TRBV2,.,TGTGCCAGCCGCTATGACACTGAAGCTTTCTTT,CASRYDTEAFF
few,TRBJ2-1,TRBV7-9,TRBD1,TGTGCCAGCAGCCCTCGGACAGGGGATCTTTCTGAGCAGTTCTTC,CASSPRTGDLSEQFF
few,TRBJ2-5,TRBV2,.,TGTGCCAGCAGTGAAGGTTACCAGCCACAGTACTTC,CASSEGYQPQYF
many,TRBJ2-2,TRBV12-5,.,TGTGCTACGGCAGGACCGAACACCGGGGAGCTGTTTTTT,CATAGPNTGELFF
.,TRBJ1-1,TRBV20-1,.,TGCAGTGCTAGAGGAGTCGCTTTCTTT,CSARGVAFF
many,TRBJ1-1,TRBV19,.,TGTGCCAGTAGTATCTCCCCCGACGGGAACACTGAAGCTTTCTTT,CASSISPDGNTEAFF
few,TRBJ1-2,TRBV28,.,TGTGCCAGCAGTCGGACCGAGAACTATGGCTACACCTTC,CASSRTENYGYTF
.,TRBJ1-5,TRBV19,TRBD1,TGTGCCAGTAGTATCGGGACAGGGGGCGTCGATGGCAATCAGCCCCAGCATTTT,CASSIGTGGVDGNQPQHF
many,TRBJ2-1,TRBV7-2,TRBD1,TGTGCCAGCAGCACCCAGGGGGCCGATACCTACAATGAGCAGTTCTTC,CASSTQGADTYNEQFF
.,TRBJ1-2,TRBV15,.,TGTGCCACCAGCAGAGATCGGGTCGTAGGTGGGGGCTACACCTTC,CATSRDRVVGGGYTF
.,TRBJ1-1,TRBV2,TRBD1,TGTGCCAGCAGTGTGACAGGGACGAGAACTGAAGCTTTCTTT,CASSVTGTRTEAFF